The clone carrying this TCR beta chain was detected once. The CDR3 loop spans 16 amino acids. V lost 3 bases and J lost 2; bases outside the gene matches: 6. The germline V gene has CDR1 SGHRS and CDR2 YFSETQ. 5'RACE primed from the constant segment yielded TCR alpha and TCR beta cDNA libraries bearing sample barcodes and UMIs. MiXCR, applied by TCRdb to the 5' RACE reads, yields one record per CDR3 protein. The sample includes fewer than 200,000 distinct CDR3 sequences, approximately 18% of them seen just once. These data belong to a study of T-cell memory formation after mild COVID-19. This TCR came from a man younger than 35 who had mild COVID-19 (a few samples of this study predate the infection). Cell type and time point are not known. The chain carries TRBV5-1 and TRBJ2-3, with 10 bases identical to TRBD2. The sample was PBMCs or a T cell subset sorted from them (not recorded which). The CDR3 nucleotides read TGCGCCAGCAGCTACGCTAGCGGGGGACTCACAGATACGCAGTATTTT. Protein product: CASSYASGGLTDTQYF.